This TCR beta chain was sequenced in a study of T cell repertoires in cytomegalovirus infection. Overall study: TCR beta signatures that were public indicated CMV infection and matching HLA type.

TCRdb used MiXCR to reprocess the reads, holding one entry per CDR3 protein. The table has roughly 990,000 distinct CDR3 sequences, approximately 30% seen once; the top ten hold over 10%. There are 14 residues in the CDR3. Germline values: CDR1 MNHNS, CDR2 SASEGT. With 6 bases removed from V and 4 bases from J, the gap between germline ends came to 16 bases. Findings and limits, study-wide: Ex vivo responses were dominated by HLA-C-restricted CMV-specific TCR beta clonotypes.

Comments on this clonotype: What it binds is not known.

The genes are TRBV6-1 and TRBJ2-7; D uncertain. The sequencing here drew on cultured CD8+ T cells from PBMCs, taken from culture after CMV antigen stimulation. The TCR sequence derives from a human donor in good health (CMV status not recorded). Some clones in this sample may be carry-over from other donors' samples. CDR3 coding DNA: TGTGCCAGCAGCCCTAATGGCAGAATTTACGAGCAGTACTTC. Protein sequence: CASSPNGRIYEQYF.